Presented here are 32 T cell receptor beta chains from one specimen sequenced in a study of CD4 T cells in relation to SARS-CoV-2 and coronaviruses. No antigen has been identified for these receptors. TCRdb's copy holds only in-frame clones and misses some; the assay was immunoSEQ multiplex PCR. The sample contains about 37,000 clones, roughly 85% of which appear only once. The sequencing sample was made of naive CD4+ T cells from PBMCs, cultured in vitro. This sample's subset: naive CD4+ T cells isolated by negative enrichment. Source of these receptors: an adult with COVID-19.

The rearrangement links TRBV12-3 or TRBV12-4 to TRBJ1-3, with D unresolved. Trimming took 3 bases from V and 3 from J, leaving 6 bases between them. CDR3 length: 13 residues. The CDR3 spells CASSLNLGNTIYF. The DNA for the CDR3 is TGTGCCAGCAGTTTGAACCTTGGAAACACCATATATTTT.

This rearrangement joins TRBV18 to TRBJ1-1, with 10 nucleotides matching TRBD1. Germline V gives CDR1 KGHSH, CDR2 LQKENI. The CDR3 has 14 amino acids. V was clipped by 5 bases and J by 4 bases; unmatched bases: 4. CDR3 amino acids: CASSSDRGVTEAFF. The DNA for the CDR3 is TGTGCCAGCTCATCGGACAGGGGGGTCACTGAAGCTTTCTTT.

The rearrangement joins TRBV15 to TRBJ2-1; 9 positions agree with TRBD2. Per germline, CDR1 LNHNV and CDR2 YYDKDF (reference sequence). The CDR3 is 15 amino acids. The J segment lost 14 bases and the V segment lost 0 bases, leaving 11 bases of the junction unmatched. CDR3 protein: CATSRDLRLAGLEFF. As DNA, the CDR3 is TGTGCCACCAGCAGAGATCTCCGGCTAGCGGGACTGGAGTTCTTC.

The rearrangement joins TRBV28 to TRBJ2-3; 13 bases match TRBD2. Germline lookup yields CDR1 MDHEN and CDR2 SYDVKM. The CDR3 loop spans 17 amino acids. The J segment lost 4 bases and the V segment lost 8 bases, leaving 12 bases of the junction unmatched. CDR3 DNA sequence: TGTGCCAGCGAAACTAGCGGGAGGGCAGTCTATGCAGATACGCAGTATTTT. Its protein product is CASETSGRAVYADTQYF.

J is TRBJ2-5 and V is TRBV4-3; weak D call: TRBD1 (5 bases). V was trimmed by 4 bases and J by 4 bases, leaving 16 bases between them. Germline lookup yields CDR1 LGHNA and CDR2 YSLEER. CDR3 length: 15 amino acids. The CDR3 sequence is CASSRGTPWGETQYF. CDR3 DNA sequence: TGCGCCAGCAGCCGGGGCACCCCTTGGGGAGAGACCCAGTACTTC.

This clone showed up just once. The CDR3 DNA sequence: TGTGCCAGCAGTTACTTGACTAGCGGGAGGAATCCCTACGAGCAGTACTTC. Translation: CASSYLTSGRNPYEQYF. This chain uses TRBV6-2 or TRBV6-3 with TRBJ2-7, with TRBD2 matching 13 bases. The CDR3 consists of 17 residues. The germline gives CDR1 MNHEY, CDR2 SVGEGT. Trimming cost V 1 base and J 2 bases; bases outside gene matches: 5.

The J gene is TRBJ2-3, the V gene TRBV7-3; TRBD2 might be the D (6 bases). This CDR3 region has 16 residues. Trimming took 0 bases from V and 5 from J, leaving 15 bases between them. CDR1 is SGHTA and CDR2 is FQGTGA in the germline V gene. The CDR3 bases are TGTGCCAGCAGCTTAACGGGACGGGAGCGGAGAGATACGCAGTATTTT. Encoded protein: CASSLTGRERRDTQYF.

The chain couples TRBV27 to TRBJ2-3; TRBD1 matches at 9 bases. Unmatched junction bases numbered 8, after V lost 10 bases and J lost 3 bases. The germline CDR1 and CDR2 sequences are MNHEY and SMNVEV (reference sequence). This CDR3 contains 14 residues. CDR3 loop: CAIPRDRETDTQYF. The CDR3 nucleotides read TGTGCCATCCCCCGGGACAGGGAGACAGATACGCAGTATTTT.

V is TRBV29-1 and J is TRBJ2-3; the D gene is possibly TRBD2 (5 bases). From germline, CDR1 is SQVTM and CDR2 ANQGSEA. The CDR3 spans 14 residues. V was clipped by 5 bases and J by 1 base, with 13 bases between them. This chain's CDR3 is CSVLMGSGTDTQYF. The CDR3 DNA reads TGCAGCGTTCTGATGGGGAGTGGCACAGATACGCAGTATTTT.

CDR3 nucleotide sequence: TGCGCCAGCAGTGAGGGACTTAACAATGAGCAGTTCTTC. Its translation is CASSEGLNNEQFF. The V and J genes are TRBV10-1 and TRBJ2-1; perhaps TRBD2 as D (5 bases). CDR3 length: 13 residues. The V end was cut by 2 bases, the J end by 5 bases, with 7 bases between. Per germline, CDR1 WNHNN and CDR2 SYGVQD (reference sequence).

The chain joins TRBV11-2 to TRBJ2-2; D is unresolved. The CDR3 totals 13 residues. CDR1 and CDR2 (germline): SGHAT, FQNNGV. V gave up 5 bases and J gave up 9 bases, with 13 bases separating them. CDR3 sequence: CASSPSLVRELFF. The CDR3 nucleotides read TGTGCCAGCAGCCCGTCCCTCGTCCGGGAGCTGTTTTTT.

The genes are TRBV28 and TRBJ2-1; TRBD2 matches 8 bases. The germline V gene encodes CDR1 MDHEN and CDR2 SYDVKM. The CDR3 extends over 17 amino acids. The V segment lost 6 bases and the J segment 7 bases; nucleotides outside the gene matches: 17. CDR3 sequence reads: CASSRTSSGSSRNEQFF. In DNA, the CDR3 is TGTGCCAGCAGCCGGACCTCTAGCGGGTCCTCGAGGAATGAGCAGTTCTTC. The full variable domain, rest sourced from reference TRBV28 and TRBJ2-1, is DVKVTQSSRYLVKRTGEKVFLECVQDMDHENMFWYRQDPGLGLRLIYFSYDVKMKEKGDIPEGYSVSREKKERFSLILESASTNQTSMYLCASSRTSSGSSRNEQFFGPGTRLTVL.

The genes are TRBV27 and TRBJ2-7; 10 bases agree with TRBD2. Unmatched junction bases numbered 11, after V lost 6 bases and J lost 3 bases. CDR1 and CDR2 (germline): MNHEY, SMNVEV (reference sequence). The CDR3 extends over 16 amino acids. The CDR3 DNA sequence: TGTGCCAGCAGAGTCCTCGCTAGCGGGAGTGGCTACGAGCAGTACTTC. It encodes CASRVLASGSGYEQYF.

The chain couples TRBV5-6 to TRBJ2-2; no firm D call. Germline V gene data show CDR1 as SGHDT and CDR2 as YYEEEE. V lost 0 bases, J lost 7 bases, and 13 bases lay in between. CDR3 size: 15 residues. The CDR3 coding sequence is TGTGCCAGCAGCTTGGAGGTGGGTTACAACGGGGAGCTGTTTTTT. Translated: CASSLEVGYNGELFF.

The J gene is TRBJ2-7, the V gene TRBV28; 7 bases align to TRBD2. Trimming at V came to 10 bases and at J to 3 bases, leaving 15 bases not matched to a gene. Germline assignment: CDR1 MDHEN and CDR2 SYDVKM. The CDR3 is 15 amino acids. CDR3 amino acids: CATRHPSGIGYEQYF. CDR3 coding DNA: TGTGCCACCCGACACCCGAGCGGGATCGGCTACGAGCAGTACTTC.

This sequence joins TRBV19 and TRBJ2-1; unclear D gene. CDR1 is LNHDA, CDR2 SQIVND, per germline (reference sequence). V gave up 2 bases and J gave up 4 bases, with 0 bases separating them. CDR3 length: 11 residues. CDR3 nucleotides: TGTGCCAGTAGTATATACAATGAGCAGTTCTTC. Protein product: CASSIYNEQFF.

The rearrangement links TRBV15 to TRBJ2-7; possibly TRBD1 for D (6 bases). Germline V gene data show CDR1 as LNHNV and CDR2 as YYDKDF (reference sequence). V lost 1 base, J lost 3 bases, and 10 bases lay in between. The CDR3 has 14 residues. The CDR3 bases are TGTGCCACCAGCAGAGTCGGCAGGGGCTACGAGCAGTACTTC. The encoded protein is CATSRVGRGYEQYF.

The CDR3 nucleotides are TGTGCCAGCAGCCAACAGGGGATGAACACTGAAGCTTTCTTT. It yields the protein CASSQQGMNTEAFF. The chain employs TRBV3-1 (or the pseudogene TRBV3-2) and TRBJ1-1, with D possibly matching TRBD1 (6 bases). Germline lookup yields CDR1 LGHDT and CDR2 YNNKEL (reference sequence). V was cut by 2 bases and J by 0 bases, with 7 bases left in between. This CDR3 comprises 14 residues.

The chain carries TRBV1 and TRBJ2-5; the table's D call, TRBD2, has no DNA check behind it. TRBV1 is reported as a pseudogene. The CDR3 is made up of 14 amino acids. The CDR3 reads CTSSQDTRAETQYF. The CDR3 nucleotides are TGCACCAGCAGCCAAGATACGAGGGCGGAGACCCAGTACTTC.

The rearrangement joins TRBV6-4 to TRBJ2-7; D possibly corresponds to TRBD1 (6 bases). CDR3 length: 14 amino acids. Germline loops: CDR1 MRHNA, CDR2 SNTAGT. The germline V and J ends were trimmed by 8 bases and 0 bases, with 14 bases remaining between them. The CDR3: CASRRGRRSYEQYF. CDR3 nucleotide sequence: TGTGCCAGCCGCAGGGGTCGACGCTCCTACGAGCAGTACTTC.

This clone was seen once. CDR3 DNA: TGTGCCAGCAGCCCGAGCGGGAGGGGGGCCAACGTCCTGACTTTC. This gives the protein CASSPSGRGANVLTF. The rearrangement links TRBV7-3 to TRBJ2-6; TRBD2 matches 9 bases. Germline CDR1 reads SGHTA; CDR2 reads FQGTGA. This CDR3 comprises 15 residues. The trim removed 5 bases at V and 4 bases at J, leaving 3 bases unmatched.

The chain employs TRBV24-1 and TRBJ2-7, with 7 positions matching TRBD1. J gave up 2 bases and V 5 bases, and 11 bases lay outside the gene matches. The length of the CDR3 is 16 residues. Germline CDR1 KGHDR, CDR2 SFDVKD. DNA for the CDR3: TGTGCCACCAGTGCCAGGCAGGGGACAGAGGCCTACGAGCAGTACTTC. Amino acids: CATSARQGTEAYEQYF.

This sequence joins TRBV7-9 and TRBJ2-2; D might be TRBD1 or TRBD2, each matching 5 bases. Germline lookup yields CDR1 SEHNR and CDR2 FQNEAQ (reference sequence). V gave up 2 bases and J gave up 1 base, with 14 bases separating them. The length of the CDR3 is 17 residues. CDR3 region: CASSLRGSGKNTGELFF. The DNA for the CDR3 is TGTGCCAGCAGCTTACGGGGCTCAGGGAAGAACACCGGGGAGCTGTTTTTT.

The chain has TRBV15 and TRBJ2-2; TRBD2 agrees at 8 bases. CDR1 is LNHNV and CDR2 is YYDKDF in the germline V gene (reference sequence). V trimming: 1 base; J trimming: 4 bases; junction bases outside the gene matches: 11. The length of the CDR3 is 18 residues. CDR3 loop: CATSRVPGGPGGTGELFF. The CDR3 DNA reads TGTGCCACCAGCAGAGTACCGGGAGGGCCGGGAGGCACCGGGGAGCTGTTTTTT.

This rearrangement joins TRBV28 to TRBJ1-6, with 9 bases lining up with TRBD1. The length of the CDR3 is 18 residues. Germline CDR1 and CDR2: MDHEN and SYDVKM. Trimming took 5 bases from V and 3 from J; bases not matched to a gene: 11. The DNA of the CDR3 is TGTGCCAGCAGTCCCTCCGGGACAGGGATGGACTATAATTCACCCCTCCACTTT. It translates to CASSPSGTGMDYNSPLHF.

J is TRBJ2-1 and V is TRBV19; TRBD1 is a possible D gene (5 bases). CDR3 length equals 14 residues. Trimming took 9 bases from V and 1 from J, leaving 13 bases between them. Germline V CDR1 and CDR2: LNHDA, SQIVND (reference sequence). CDR3 in amino acids: CASQGSGSYNEQFF. The CDR3, as DNA: TGTGCCAGCCAGGGCTCCGGGTCCTACAATGAGCAGTTCTTC.

This clone has a handful of counts. V is TRBV28 and J is TRBJ2-1; 9 bases are shared with TRBD1. V gave up 5 bases and J gave up 5 bases; unmatched junction bases: 10. CDR1 MDHEN and CDR2 SYDVKM come from the germline V gene. The CDR3 loop spans 16 amino acids. This CDR3 reads CASSPAGTGYDNEQFF. CDR3 bases: TGTGCCAGCAGTCCCGCCGGGACAGGGTACGACAATGAGCAGTTCTTC.

J is TRBJ1-5 and V is TRBV30; no firm D call. Germline V gives CDR1 GTSNPN, CDR2 SVGIG (reference sequence). The V and J ends lost 5 bases and 4 bases respectively, with 12 bases between them. This CDR3 comprises 13 residues. CDR3 loop: CAWATPRNQPQHF. In nucleotides, the CDR3 is TGTGCCTGGGCTACCCCTCGGAATCAGCCCCAGCATTTT.

This clone was detected only a few times. The rearrangement links TRBV12-3 or TRBV12-4 to TRBJ2-6; D gene uncertain. Trimming cost V 5 bases and J 2 bases, with 1 base left between them. There are 12 residues in the CDR3. The chain's CDR3 is CASSTGANVLTF. CDR3 nucleotide sequence: TGTGCCAGCAGTACTGGGGCCAACGTCCTGACTTTC.

The rearrangement links TRBV7-2 to TRBJ2-1; 11 bases are a match to TRBD2. CDR3 length equals 15 residues. The germline gives CDR1 SGHTA, CDR2 FQGNSA. Unmatched junction bases numbered 8, after V lost 3 bases and J lost 10 bases. CDR3 region: CASSFVTSGMREQFF. The CDR3 DNA sequence: TGTGCCAGCAGCTTCGTGACTAGCGGGATGAGGGAGCAGTTCTTC.

The V gene is TRBV5-1, the J gene TRBJ2-7; the D gene is possibly TRBD2 (6 bases). Germline V gene sequence: CDR1 SGHRS, CDR2 YFSETQ. The CDR3 consists of 15 residues. V lost 0 bases, J lost 2 bases, and 12 bases lay in between. The chain's CDR3 is CASSLVLSGTYEQYF. DNA for the CDR3: TGCGCCAGCAGCTTGGTTCTTAGCGGCACCTACGAGCAGTACTTC.

The CDR3 DNA reads TGTGCCAGCGGAACCGTGGGGGGATCGCAGTTCTTC. As protein: CASGTVGGSQFF. This rearrangement joins TRBV28 to TRBJ2-1, with a weak D call TRBD2 (6 bases). The CDR3 is 12 residues long. Germline CDR1 MDHEN, CDR2 SYDVKM. V gave up 8 bases and J gave up 12 bases, with 17 bases separating them.